This TCR beta chain was captured by sequencing in a study of response to subunit inactivated influenza vaccine (dated by TCRdb to about 2018). Background for the entire study: Deep quantitative T cell receptor repertoire profiling was used in the study to track responses to a trivalent subunit inactivated influenza vaccine. Summary of the overall study and its limitations: According to the authors, only a limited number of new T cells may be recruited by each seasonal influenza vaccination.

The library was generated by RT-PCR. Sequencing was performed on an Illumina HiSeq 2500. Clones were called with MiXCR by TCRdb after fastp trimmed the public reads at Q25, and only in-frame beta chains were retained. Every CDR3 protein is listed once, alongside the most common genes and DNA of its rows. Present in this sample are 800,000 or so distinct CDR3 sequences, 21% of which were seen just once. Roughly 10% of the sample is in the top ten clones. As encoded in the germline V gene, CDR1 is SGHRS while CDR2 is YFSETQ. The junction shows trimming of 3 bases on V and 6 bases on J, plus 25 bases between the germline ends. Measured from the cysteine to the phenylalanine, the CDR3 is 18 residues long. Here the CDR3 DNA is all that survives: 54 bases in frame from base 1. This clonotype came up once. It has no known antigen specificity. There are no base qualities to consult, and no much larger clone falls within one base. A single read constitutes weak evidence.

This clonotype originated in a man aged 45 to 65 who received an inactivated influenza vaccine. Donor details come from another sample of the same person, matched by shared clones. The sample here was PBMCs from blood, taken 4 to 6 days after vaccination. The chain was built from TRBV5-1 and TRBJ2-1; the D segment cannot be called with confidence. In nucleotides, the sequence is TGCGCCAGCAGCTCGACTGGACCGGTGCCACTGCTCGTCAATGAGCAGTTCTTC. It specifies CASSSTGPVPLLVNEQFF. With the rest looked up from the reference TRBV5-1 and TRBJ2-1 genes rather than sequenced, the full variable domain is KAGVTQTPRYLIKTRGQQVTLSCSPISGHRSVSWYQQTPGQGLQFLFEYFSETQRNKGNFPGRFSGRQFSNSRSEMNVSTLELGDSALYLCASSSTGPVPLLVNEQFFGPGTRLTVL.